These T cell receptor beta chains were read from a single sample in a study of cytomegalovirus exposure and HLA in healthy donors. Assay: immunoSEQ multiplex PCR; the TCRdb copy retains only in-frame clones and omits some. Altogether 150,000 or so clones are present, 84% being singletons, with the ten largest covering more than 0.35%. The sequenced sample was PBMCs. The receptors stem from a boy aged 2-15 years in good health and CMV-seronegative. The CDR3 runs from the conserved cysteine through the conserved F or W. A D gene is named only where the DNA matches it firmly. Not all rows give a size; the values are once, few, many and, for expanded clones, a class.

length	D	V	J	size	CDR3	DNA
12	.	TRBV11-2	TRBJ2-1	.	CASSLVSGHEFF	TGTGCCAGCAGCTTAGTTTCGGGACACGAGTTCTTC
15	.	TRBV18	TRBJ1-1	.	CASSPNGGRGTEAFF	TGTGCCAGCTCACCGAACGGGGGGAGAGGCACTGAAGCTTTCTTT
16	TRBD2	TRBV7-6	TRBJ2-1	.	CASSRWGLEVSHEQFF	TGTGCCAGCAGCCGCTGGGGACTAGAAGTCAGCCATGAGCAGTTCTTC
14	.	TRBV5-4	TRBJ1-2	.	CASSFFGVDYGYTF	TGTGCAAGCAGCTTCTTCGGAGTTGACTATGGCTACACCTTC
14	TRBD2	TRBV5-1	TRBJ2-1	.	CASSPGVSGREQFF	TGCGCCAGCAGCCCGGGGGTTAGCGGGAGGGAGCAGTTCTTC
15	TRBD1	TRBV7-2	TRBJ2-7	.	CASSQGGTGRRVSYF	TGTGCCAGCAGCCAAGGGGGGACAGGGCGACGTGTCTCGTACTTC
16	.	TRBV4-1	TRBJ2-7	.	CASSHDLTGETYEQYF	TGCGCCAGCAGCCACGATCTGACGGGGGAGACCTACGAGCAGTACTTC
15	TRBD2	TRBV19	TRBJ2-2	.	CASRVGSGTSGELFF	TGTGCCAGTAGAGTCGGTAGCGGGACCTCCGGGGAGCTGTTTTTT
11	.	TRBV5-6	TRBJ1-1	.	CASSGGFEAFF	TGTGCCAGCAGCGGGGGCTTTGAAGCTTTCTTT
14	TRBD2	TRBV5-4	TRBJ2-7	.	CASSLGGGSYEQYF	TGTGCCAGCAGCTTGGGCGGGGGCTCCTACGAGCAGTACTTC
15	TRBD1	TRBV4-1	TRBJ1-2	.	CASSQATKGTAGYTF	TGCGCCAGCAGCCAAGCAACCAAAGGGACAGCTGGCTACACCTTC
16	.	TRBV7-9	TRBJ1-1	few	CASSLRDSGMNTEAFF	TGTGCCAGCAGCTTAAGGGACTCGGGGATGAACACTGAAGCTTTCTTT
17	.	TRBV9	TRBJ1-2	.	CASSVGVGSGALLGYTF	TGTGCCAGCAGCGTAGGTGTAGGTTCAGGGGCCTTACTAGGCTACACCTTC
12	.	TRBV10-1	TRBJ2-7	.	CASSDTGYEQYF	TGCGCCAGCAGTGACACAGGCTACGAGCAGTACTTC
15	.	TRBV9	TRBJ2-1	.	CASSVLDTIYNEQFF	TGTGCCAGCAGCGTCCTAGATACCATTTACAATGAGCAGTTCTTC
14	TRBD1	TRBV6-4	TRBJ2-7	.	CASSPTGSRYEQYF	TGTGCCAGCAGCCCGACAGGGTCGAGGTACGAGCAGTACTTC
15	.	TRBV15	TRBJ2-7	.	CATSRDLGQGYEQYF	TGTGCCACCAGCAGAGATTTGGGGCAGGGCTACGAGCAGTACTTC
12	.	TRBV2	TRBJ1-2	.	CASQDSSYGYTF	TGTGCCTCCCAAGACAGTAGCTATGGCTACACCTTC
15	TRBD1	TRBV5-8	TRBJ1-4	few	CASSLATGNGEKLFF	TGTGCCAGCAGCTTGGCGACAGGGAATGGTGAAAAACTGTTTTTT
14	.	TRBV2	TRBJ2-6	.	CASSVSAGANVLTF	TGTGCCAGCAGTGTTAGCGCTGGGGCCAACGTCCTGACTTTC
14	.	TRBV27	TRBJ2-5	.	CASSFSLDQETQYF	TGTGCCAGCAGTTTTAGCCTAGATCAAGAGACCCAGTACTTC
16	.	TRBV21-1	TRBJ2-7	.	CASSPTGTGGAYEQYF	TGTGCCAGCAGTCCGACTGGGACAGGGGGCGCCTACGAGCAGTACTTC
11	.	TRBV25-1	TRBJ2-3	.	CASSDLVTQYF	TGTGCCAGCAGTGACCTAGTGACGCAGTATTTT
15	TRBD2	TRBV30	TRBJ2-1	.	CAWSETSGYSDEQFF	TGTGCCTGGAGTGAAACTAGCGGGTATAGCGATGAGCAGTTCTTC
14	.	TRBV5-1	TRBJ1-2	.	CASSLDQVNYGYTF	TGCGCCAGCAGCTTGGATCAGGTGAATTATGGCTACACCTTC
16	TRBD2	TRBV5-1	TRBJ2-2	.	CASSSTSGENTGELFF	TGCGCCAGCAGCTCTACTAGCGGGGAGAACACCGGGGAGCTGTTTTTT
16	.	TRBV6-5	TRBJ1-5	.	CASSSSSRQSNQPQHF	TGTGCCAGCAGTTCTTCCTCCCGACAAAGCAATCAGCCCCAGCATTTT
15	.	TRBV2	TRBJ1-4	once	CASSVEGTSSEKLFF	TGTGCCAGCAGTGTAGAGGGGACTAGTAGTGAAAAACTGTTTTTT
15	.	TRBV18	TRBJ2-7	once	CASSPSQGGTYEQYF	TGTGCCAGCTCACCAAGTCAGGGGGGAACCTACGAGCAGTACTTC
15	.	TRBV28	TRBJ2-6	once	CASSLQGSGANVLTF	TGTGCCAGCAGTTTGCAGGGCTCTGGGGCCAACGTCCTGACTTTC